This T cell receptor beta chain was retrieved from a study of cytomegalovirus exposure and HLA in healthy donors. Study outcomes and limitations: Being productive about 90% or about 30% of the time was typical of most TCR beta V segments in an earlier analysis. The study designated 150 or so TCR beta chains cytomegalovirus-associated. Later analysis identified a missense DCLRE1C variant that was linked to TCR beta V- and J-gene trimming.

Primers for the PCR totalled 60 Vbeta and 13 Jbeta. Clones were read by immunoSEQ multiplex PCR, and TCRdb kept only the in-frame ones, dropping some. The sample lists about 140,000 clones; 75% to 80% were seen once. The CDR3 is 11 amino acids. The ends were cut back, 7 bases at V and 8 bases at J, with 11 bases in the middle. Per the germline V gene, CDR1 is MNHEY and CDR2 is SVGAGI. When sampled, the donors appeared nominally healthy, though they likely had unrecorded immune exposures. For this clone: Antigen unknown.

Specimen: PBMCs. The gene calls are TRBV6-5 and TRBJ1-2, with D possibly matching TRBD1 (5 bases). The source of this sequence is a woman aged 25 to 45 in good health and CMV-seronegative. The DNA for the CDR3 is TGTGCCAGCACCCACGGGGGGGGCTACACCTTC. Translated, it gives CASTHGGGYTF.